The rows below give T cell receptor beta chains drawn from one sample of a study of blood T cell repertoires in COVID-19. Method: immunoSEQ multiplex PCR; TCRdb's copy keeps in-frame clones and lacks some. The repertoire holds 150,000 or so clones, with about 80% as singletons. Source material: peripheral blood. The receptors shown here come from a woman in her sixties with acute or convalescent COVID-19. Both conserved end residues are part of each CDR3. A D gene is named only where the DNA matches it firmly. Rows may omit the clone size; those that give it use once, few, many or a size class.

DNA | CDR3 | V | size | D | J
TGTGCCTGGAGTGACGGGAATAATTCACCCCTCCACTTT | CAWSDGNNSPLHF | TRBV30 | NA | NA | TRBJ1-6
TGTGCCAGTAGATCTGTTGGACTAGCGGGGTATGAGCAGTTCTTC | CASRSVGLAGYEQFF | TRBV19 | NA | TRBD2 | TRBJ2-1
TGTGCCAGCATCAGACAGGGGGCTCCGGTCTATGGCTACACCTTC | CASIRQGAPVYGYTF | TRBV28 | NA | TRBD1 | TRBJ1-2
TGTGCCTGGAAAGCGAACTATGGCTACACCTTC | CAWKANYGYTF | TRBV30 | few | NA | TRBJ1-2
TGTGCCAGCAGCTACGACAGGCCAACTAATGAAAAACTGTTTTTT | CASSYDRPTNEKLFF | TRBV5-8 | NA | NA | TRBJ1-4
TGCGCCAAGGCCCGGGACAGGGGATCCAACACTGAAGCTTTCTTT | CAKARDRGSNTEAFF | TRBV10-2 | once | TRBD1 | TRBJ1-1
TGTGCCAGCAGTCGTAATGAAAAACTGTTTTTT | CASSRNEKLFF | TRBV6-2/TRBV6-3 | NA | NA | TRBJ1-4
TGTGCCAGCAGCCAAACTTCCCATTATCAGGGGGCTGGAAACACCATATATTTT | CASSQTSHYQGAGNTIYF | TRBV9 | NA | TRBD1 | TRBJ1-3
TGCGCCAGCAGCTACCCGGGACAGGGAAGTACCGGGGAGCTGTTTTTT | CASSYPGQGSTGELFF | TRBV5-1 | few | TRBD1 | TRBJ2-2
TGTGCCAGCCCGACAGGGACTGAAGCTTTCTTT | CASPTGTEAFF | TRBV2 | once | TRBD1 | TRBJ1-1
TGTGCCAGCAGCCGAAGACAGGGAACCTATAATTCACCCCTCCACTTT | CASSRRQGTYNSPLHF | TRBV5-6 | few | TRBD1 | TRBJ1-6
TGTGCCAGCAGAAACCCTTACAGAGGGCGCACTGAAGCTTTCTTT | CASRNPYRGRTEAFF | TRBV11-2 | NA | NA | TRBJ1-1
TGCGCCAGCAGCTTGGATTCTGGGGGCCTGGATACGCAGTATTTT | CASSLDSGGLDTQYF | TRBV5-1 | NA | NA | TRBJ2-3
TGTGCCAGCACCAACGGGTGGGACAGGGGTTACGAGCAGTACTTC | CASTNGWDRGYEQYF | TRBV6-6 | once | TRBD1 | TRBJ2-7
TGCGCCAGCAGCCCTCGGACAGGGGCTAACTATGGCTACACCTTC | CASSPRTGANYGYTF | TRBV4-1 | once | TRBD1 | TRBJ1-2
TGTGCCAGCTCGCCTACGACGGGTGATGATGGCTACACCTTC | CASSPTTGDDGYTF | TRBV18 | NA | NA | TRBJ1-2
TGTGCCAGCAGCCAAACGGGACAGCTAAGCTCCTATAATTCACCCCTCCACTTT | CASSQTGQLSSYNSPLHF | TRBV4-2 | NA | TRBD1 | TRBJ1-6
TGCGCCAGCAGCTTGTTTGAAAAGAGTGAAGCTTTCTTT | CASSLFEKSEAFF | TRBV5-1 | NA | NA | TRBJ1-1
TGTGCCAGCTCACCATCCGACAGGACGGGTCCGGACGAACTGTTTTTT | CASSPSDRTGPDELFF | TRBV18 | NA | NA | TRBJ1-4
TGTGCCAGCAGTCGCACAGGGGCCCCTGAGGGAAACACCATATATTTT | CASSRTGAPEGNTIYF | TRBV27 | NA | TRBD1 | TRBJ1-3
TGTGCCAGCAGCCGAACCGACCGGAGCTCCTATAATTCACCCCTCCACTTT | CASSRTDRSSYNSPLHF | TRBV27 | NA | NA | TRBJ1-6
TGTGCCAGTAGCCCACCGGGGGATTGGAACACTGAAGCTTTCTTT | CASSPPGDWNTEAFF | TRBV19 | NA | NA | TRBJ1-1
TGTGCCTGGAGGTGGGGAGACACCGGGGAGCTGTTTTTT | CAWRWGDTGELFF | TRBV30 | NA | NA | TRBJ2-2
TGTGCCAGCAGGGGACAGGGGATAACTTTCTTT | CASRGQGITFF | TRBV25-1 | NA | TRBD1 | TRBJ1-1
TGTGCCAGCAGTTACTCCCGGGACAGGGGATATAGCAATCAGCCCCAGCATTTT | CASSYSRDRGYSNQPQHF | TRBV6-2/TRBV6-3 | once | TRBD1 | TRBJ1-5
TGTGCCAGCAGCCAACAAGGGAAAACAGGGTCGATCGACACCGGGGAGCTGTTTTTT | CASSQQGKTGSIDTGELFF | TRBV14 | NA | NA | TRBJ2-2
TGTGCCAGCAGTGAGGGCAGGAGGCAAGAGACCCAGTACTTC | CASSEGRRQETQYF | TRBV25-1 | NA | NA | TRBJ2-5
TGTGCCTCTGGGCCTTCAACTGAAGCTTTCTTT | CASGPSTEAFF | TRBV30 | NA | NA | TRBJ1-1
TGTGCCAGCAGCTTGTGGCGGGGAAGCTCTGGAAACACCATATATTTT | CASSLWRGSSGNTIYF | TRBV5-8 | NA | NA | TRBJ1-3
TGTGCCAGCAAGACGACACTGAACACTGAAGCTTTCTTT | CASKTTLNTEAFF | TRBV6-5 | NA | NA | TRBJ1-1
TGTGCCAGCAGCTTAGGGGGGGGAGGCCTAAATGAGCAGTTCTTC | CASSLGGGGLNEQFF | TRBV7-8 | NA | TRBD2 | TRBJ2-1
TGTGCCAGCAGCTTAGCTCGGACAGGGGGCGGCTACACCTTC | CASSLARTGGGYTF | TRBV7-2 | many | TRBD1 | TRBJ1-2
TGCGCCAGCAGCTTGGCCAGGGACAGGGGAACCTACGAGCAGTACTTC | CASSLARDRGTYEQYF | TRBV5-1 | NA | TRBD1 | TRBJ2-7
TGTGCCAGCAGCTGGCAGGGGGCCATGAACACTGAAGCTTTCTTT | CASSWQGAMNTEAFF | TRBV7-9 | few | TRBD1 | TRBJ1-1
TGTGCCAGCAGCCAATCAGGGGTGAGTCAGCCCCAGCATTTT | CASSQSGVSQPQHF | TRBV3-1/TRBV3-2 | once | NA | TRBJ1-5
TGTGCCAGTAGTATGGGGCCGGTTCGCTATGGCTACACCTTC | CASSMGPVRYGYTF | TRBV19 | NA | NA | TRBJ1-2
TGTGCCAGCTCAAGACAGGCAAACACTGAAGCTTTCTTT | CASSRQANTEAFF | TRBV18 | once | NA | TRBJ1-1
TGTGCCAGCAGTGAATTGGTGACAGGTAGTAAAGTGACGCAGTATTTT | CASSELVTGSKVTQYF | TRBV6-1 | once | NA | TRBJ2-3
TGTGCCAGCAGCTTAGGTCGGGTAGGGGACTATGGCTACACCTTC | CASSLGRVGDYGYTF | TRBV11-2 | NA | NA | TRBJ1-2
TGCGCCAGCAGCCAGGGGGGTCAGCCCCAGCATTTT | CASSQGGQPQHF | TRBV4-1 | NA | NA | TRBJ1-5
TGTGCCACCAGTGATTCTCCAACAAACTATGGCTACACCTTC | CATSDSPTNYGYTF | TRBV24-1 | NA | NA | TRBJ1-2
TGTGCCAGCAGTGTAATGGGGGGGGCCCTCAAAAACATTCAGTACTTC | CASSVMGGALKNIQYF | TRBV6-1 | NA | NA | TRBJ2-4
TGCGCCAGCAGCCAGGAAACAGGTGCTCTATATGGCTACACCTTC | CASSQETGALYGYTF | TRBV4-1 | NA | NA | TRBJ1-2
TGTGCCAGCAGCCAAGATCAGAGGGGAGGGAAGCCCCAGCATTTT | CASSQDQRGGKPQHF | TRBV4-2 | NA | NA | TRBJ1-5
TGTGCCAGCAGTGAAGTAGGGACAGGGTTGGGTTCACCCCTCCACTTT | CASSEVGTGLGSPLHF | TRBV6-1 | once | TRBD1 | TRBJ1-6
TGTGCCAGCAAACCACAGGGCCCGGGGGGGGAGCTGTTTTTT | CASKPQGPGGELFF | TRBV2 | once | NA | TRBJ2-2